These 28 T cell receptor beta chains originate from one sample sequenced in a study of cytomegalovirus exposure and HLA in healthy donors. PCR amplification relied on 60 Vbeta primers (plus 13 Jbeta primers). The assay was immunoSEQ multiplex PCR, and TCRdb's table has in-frame clones only and misses some. The sample includes about 140,000 clones, 65% to 80% of them seen just once. Sequencing used PBMCs. All receptors derive from a male donor in good health and CMV-seropositive.

The gene calls are TRBV29-1 and TRBJ2-4, with 8 bases lining up with TRBD2. V was clipped by 1 base and J by 6 bases; unmatched bases: 2. The CDR3 consists of 13 residues. Germline-derived CDR1 and CDR2 are SQVTM and ANQGSEA. Here the CDR3 reads CSVEGLAPNIQYF. CDR3 nucleotides: TGCAGCGTTGAAGGACTAGCGCCAAACATTCAGTACTTC.

The chain links TRBV6-5 to TRBJ2-3; the match to TRBD1 covers 7 bases. Germline V gives CDR1 MNHEY, CDR2 SVGAGI. Unmatched junction bases numbered 9, after V lost 6 bases and J lost 3 bases. CDR3 length: 15 residues. This chain's CDR3 is CASRLTGDETDTQYF. The CDR3 DNA reads as TGTGCCAGCAGACTAACAGGGGATGAGACAGATACGCAGTATTTT.

This chain joins TRBV19 and TRBJ1-1; 7 bases agree with TRBD1. Germline trimming cut 6 bases from V and 1 base from J; bases unmatched to any gene: 5. Germline V lookup: CDR1 LNHDA, CDR2 SQIVND (reference sequence). CDR3 length equals 14 residues. DNA of the CDR3: TGTGCCAGTAGGGCAGGGGGAAGGAACACTGAAGCTTTCTTT. Its translation is CASRAGGRNTEAFF.

This sequence joins TRBV5-1 and TRBJ1-2; D is unclear. This CDR3 has 14 residues. The V gene's germline CDR1 is SGHRS and CDR2 YFSETQ. V was pared by 5 bases and J by 2 bases, with 13 bases between. CDR3 protein: CASSLTFLNYGYTF. CDR3 nucleotide sequence: TGCGCCAGCAGTCTGACATTTCTCAACTATGGCTACACCTTC.

The J gene is TRBJ1-1, the V gene TRBV5-1, with 7 nucleotides matching TRBD1. Losses at the gene ends were 0 bases for V and 2 bases for J; bases not matched to a gene: 4. The CDR3 has 15 residues. CDR1 is SGHRS and CDR2 is YFSETQ in the germline V gene. DNA of the CDR3: TGCGCCAGCAGCTTGGCCGGGACAGCTAACACTGAAGCTTTCTTT. Translation: CASSLAGTANTEAFF.

The rearrangement uses TRBV5-6 and TRBJ2-2, with 13 bases fitting TRBD2. Germline V lookup: CDR1 SGHDT, CDR2 YYEEEE. The CDR3 covers 16 residues. V gave up 4 bases and J gave up 4 bases; unmatched junction bases: 4. As DNA, the CDR3 is TGTGCCAGCAGCGTACTAGCGGGAGGGAGCACCGGGGAGCTGTTTTTT. Translated: CASSVLAGGSTGELFF.

This clone was seen a single time. V is TRBV7-9 and J is TRBJ1-4; D gene uncertain. This CDR3 region has 14 residues. Trimming took 3 bases from V and 8 from J, leaving 13 bases between them. Per the germline V gene, CDR1 is SEHNR and CDR2 is FQNEAQ (reference sequence). This CDR3 is CASSLAALEEKLFF. In DNA form, the CDR3 reads TGTGCCAGCAGCTTGGCGGCCCTGGAGGAAAAACTGTTTTTT.

The chain uses TRBV5-1 and TRBJ2-1; perhaps TRBD2 as D (6 bases). Germline V gene data show CDR1 as SGHRS and CDR2 as YFSETQ. V gave up 0 bases and J gave up 9 bases, with 16 bases separating them. CDR3 length equals 15 residues. CDR3 nucleotide sequence: TGCGCCAGCAGCTTGGTGAGTCGGGGGAGCACTGAGCAGTTCTTC. Its protein product is CASSLVSRGSTEQFF. The complete variable domain, with remaining parts taken from reference TRBV5-1 and TRBJ2-1, reads KAGVTQTPRYLIKTRGQQVTLSCSPISGHRSVSWYQQTPGQGLQFLFEYFSETQRNKGNFPGRFSGRQFSNSRSEMNVSTLELGDSALYLCASSLVSRGSTEQFFGPGTRLTVL.

This clone has more than one count but fewer than ten. V usage is TRBV2 and J usage is TRBJ2-3; 14 nucleotides match TRBD2. Germline V lookup: CDR1 SNHLY, CDR2 FYNNEI. This CDR3 contains 16 residues. Trimming at V came to 6 bases and at J to 1 base, leaving 3 bases not matched to a gene. The CDR3 bases are TGTGCCAGCAGCGAGGGACTAGCGGGGGGCACAGATACGCAGTATTTT. It translates to CASSEGLAGGTDTQYF.

V usage is TRBV6-1 and J usage is TRBJ1-5, with TRBD1 identical over 9 bases. CDR1 and CDR2 from the germline V gene are MNHNS and SASEGT. The CDR3 is 13 amino acids. The V gene end was trimmed by 1 base and the J gene end by 10 bases; junction bases not matched to a gene: 2. The CDR3 sequence is CASSEGQGGPQHF. In DNA, the CDR3 is TGTGCCAGCAGTGAAGGACAGGGGGGTCCCCAGCATTTT.

V usage is TRBV19 and J usage is TRBJ1-1, with D possibly matching TRBD1 (5 bases). Germline V gene lookup returns CDR1 LNHDA and CDR2 SQIVND (reference sequence). V lost 1 base and J 7 bases, leaving 13 bases between the germline ends. The length of the CDR3 is 14 residues. The CDR3 loop reads CASSIVGQGGEAFF. CDR3 coding DNA: TGTGCCAGTAGTATAGTAGGGCAGGGTGGTGAAGCTTTCTTT.

J is TRBJ2-1 and V is TRBV19; a weak D match, TRBD2 (6 bases). Looked up from germline, CDR1 is LNHDA and CDR2 is SQIVND (reference sequence). The germline V and J ends were trimmed by 6 bases and 5 bases, with 17 bases remaining between them. This CDR3 is built from 15 residues. The CDR3 DNA is TGTGCCAGTAGAAAGATAGCGGCAGGACACAATGAGCAGTTCTTC. Translation gives CASRKIAAGHNEQFF.

The chain employs TRBV9 and TRBJ1-3; the D gene is possibly TRBD1 (5 bases). Germline V gene lookup returns CDR1 SGDLS and CDR2 YYNGEE. Trimming removed 3 bases from V and 1 base from J, with 14 bases in between. CDR3 length: 16 residues. The chain's CDR3 is CASSEKAAGSGNTIYF. As DNA, the CDR3 is TGTGCCAGCAGCGAGAAGGCCGCAGGGTCTGGAAACACCATATATTTT.

The J gene is TRBJ2-3, the V gene TRBV2; D gene ambiguous. The CDR3 length is 12 residues. Trimming took 2 bases from V and 4 from J, leaving 4 bases between them. CDR1 and CDR2 from the germline V gene are SNHLY and FYNNEI. The CDR3 bases are TGTGCCAGCAGTGAATCCTCAGATACGCAGTATTTT. This codes for CASSESSDTQYF.

The chain joins TRBV2 to TRBJ2-2, with no clear D. Trimming shortened V by 7 bases and J by 1 base, and 16 bases separated the two germline ends. Germline CDR1 is SNHLY and CDR2 is FYNNEI. The CDR3 sequence is 16 residues long. The CDR3 is CASTPIVTQNTGELFF. In DNA, the CDR3 is TGTGCCAGCACCCCGATAGTTACCCAGAACACCGGGGAGCTGTTTTTT.

The chain carries TRBV10-3 and TRBJ2-7; TRBD1 agrees at 8 bases. The germline gives CDR1 ENHRY, CDR2 SYGVKD. This CDR3 has 14 amino acids. Trimming removed 6 bases from V and 7 bases from J; junction bases left unmatched: 11. The CDR3 sequence is CAIRPTGEIGEQYF. The CDR3 nucleotides read TGTGCCATCAGACCGACAGGGGAAATTGGGGAGCAGTACTTC.

The CDR3 DNA is TGTGCCAGCAGCCCGGCGGTGACACAGGGGGCGCGTGAGCAGTACTTC. It is translated as CASSPAVTQGAREQYF. The chain couples TRBV14 to TRBJ2-7, with 9 nucleotides matching TRBD1. Germline V gene data show CDR1 as SGHDN and CDR2 as FVKESK. With V trimmed by 4 bases and J by 7 bases, 14 bases remained unmatched. The CDR3 totals 16 residues. Variable domain in full (rest from reference TRBV14 and TRBJ2-7): EAGVTQFPSHSVIEKGQTVTLRCDPISGHDNLYWYRRVMGKEIKFLLHFVKESKQDESGMPNNRFLAERTGGTYSTLKVQPAELEDSGVYFCASSPAVTQGAREQYFGPGTRLTVT.

The V gene is TRBV29-1, the J gene TRBJ2-3; 8 nucleotides match TRBD1. The CDR3 is 15 residues long. Trimming cost V 8 bases and J 0 bases; bases outside gene matches: 10. Looked up from germline, CDR1 is SQVTM and CDR2 is ANQGSEA. CDR3 amino acids: CSTDRVSFSTDTQYF. CDR3 nucleotide sequence: TGCAGCACGGACAGGGTATCTTTTAGCACAGATACGCAGTATTTT.

J is TRBJ2-1 and V is TRBV9, with 7 bases identical to TRBD2. Germline loops: CDR1 SGDLS, CDR2 YYNGEE. The V and J ends lost 0 bases and 5 bases, in that order; junction bases with no gene match: 2. The CDR3 has 14 residues. The CDR3, as DNA: TGTGCCAGCAGCGTAGCTAGCGGTAACAATGAGCAGTTCTTC. This gives the protein CASSVASGNNEQFF.

The rearrangement uses TRBV27 and TRBJ2-7, with D perhaps TRBD1 (6 bases). The V gene lost 8 bases and the J gene lost 3 bases, with 14 bases spanning the gap. Germline CDR1 MNHEY, CDR2 SMNVEV (reference sequence). The CDR3 spans 13 residues. The CDR3 is CASASTGFYEQYF. Here the CDR3 DNA reads TGTGCCAGCGCATCCACAGGGTTCTACGAGCAGTACTTC.

The V call is TRBV5-4, the J call TRBJ2-1; TRBD2 aligns across 14 bases. This CDR3 comprises 16 residues. J was trimmed by 8 bases and V by 3 bases; bases with no gene match: 7. Looked up from germline, CDR1 is SGHNT and CDR2 is YYREEE (reference sequence). CDR3 DNA: TGTGCCAGCAGCTCGACTAGCGGGGGGGCGATAGATGAGCAGTTCTTC. It yields the protein CASSSTSGGAIDEQFF.

The rearrangement links TRBV5-8 to TRBJ2-2, with D maybe TRBD2 (5 bases). The V gene's germline CDR1 is SGHTS and CDR2 YDEGEE. The CDR3 has 13 amino acids. V lost 2 bases to trimming and J lost 6 bases, with 8 bases between them. The chain's CDR3 is CASSFTRPGELFF. The CDR3, as DNA: TGTGCCAGCAGCTTCACTAGACCCGGGGAGCTGTTTTTT.

V gene TRBV7-3 combines with J gene TRBJ2-3; possible D gene TRBD2, 5 bases. With 5 bases removed from V and 2 bases from J, the gap between germline ends came to 14 bases. Per germline, CDR1 SGHTA and CDR2 FQGTGA. This CDR3 has 15 residues. The CDR3, as DNA: TGTGCCAGCAGCCCCCCCCCGGGAATCACAGATACGCAGTATTTT. It is translated as CASSPPPGITDTQYF.

The V and J genes are TRBV9 and TRBJ1-1, with unresolved D. CDR1 and CDR2 from the germline V gene are SGDLS and YYNGEE. This CDR3 is built from 16 residues. The ends were cut back, 0 bases at V and 1 base at J, with 13 bases in the middle. Here the CDR3 reads CASSVGVRLENTEAFF. The CDR3 nucleotides are TGTGCCAGCAGCGTAGGAGTGAGGTTGGAGAACACTGAAGCTTTCTTT.

The V call is TRBV30, the J call TRBJ1-1; 7 bases agree with TRBD1. The CDR3 has 15 amino acids. Germline CDR1 reads GTSNPN; CDR2 reads SVGIG (reference sequence). After removal of 0 bases from V and 2 bases from J, the junction contained 6 bases not matched to a gene. The CDR3 loop reads CAWSVPDRANTEAFF. CDR3 coding DNA: TGTGCCTGGAGTGTACCCGACAGGGCCAACACTGAAGCTTTCTTT.

Concerning this clone itself: Other DNA sequences from this sample encode an identical CDR3 as well. The chain carries TRBV5-1 and TRBJ1-1, with 7 bases fitting TRBD1. This CDR3 spans 15 amino acids. Germline CDR1 SGHRS, CDR2 YFSETQ. The ends lost 4 bases at V and 0 bases at J; junction bases unmatched: 6. The CDR3 nucleotides are TGCGCCAGCAGCCTAACCGGGACAGTGAACACTGAAGCTTTCTTT. Protein sequence: CASSLTGTVNTEAFF.

The DNA of the CDR3 is TGTGCCTGGAGTGGGGGACAGGGTCAAGAGACCCAGTACTTC. It is translated as CAWSGGQGQETQYF. V usage is TRBV30 and J usage is TRBJ2-5, with 9 bases fitting TRBD1. The V and J ends lost 1 base and 2 bases, in that order; junction bases with no gene match: 2. Germline CDR1 is GTSNPN and CDR2 is SVGIG (reference sequence). The CDR3 is made up of 14 amino acids.

DNA for the CDR3: TGTGCCAGTAGTCCCCAGGAAACTGGGGCCAACGTCCTGACTTTC. Protein product: CASSPQETGANVLTF. V and J are TRBV19 and TRBJ2-6; D gene ambiguous. V lost 5 bases and J 2 bases, leaving 10 bases between the germline ends. This CDR3 region has 15 residues. The germline V gene encodes CDR1 LNHDA and CDR2 SQIVND (reference sequence). Variable domain in full (rest from reference TRBV19 and TRBJ2-6): DGGITQSPKYLFRKEGQNVTLSCEQNLNHDAMYWYRQDPGQGLRLIYYSQIVNDFQKGDIAEGYSVSREKKESFPLTVTSAQKNPTAFYLCASSPQETGANVLTFGAGSRLTVL.